This is a list of T cell receptor beta chains from one sample in a study of T cells in Graves' hyperthyroidism and ophthalmopathy. TCRdb itself ran the multiplex PCR reads through MiXCR, one entry per CDR3 protein. The sample contains about 370,000 distinct CDR3 sequences, about 16% of which appear only once. Sequencing was done on a sample of blood. The receptors come from an older woman with Graves' ophthalmopathy. Each CDR3 is given with its conserved first and last residue. A D gene is named only where the DNA matches it firmly. The size field is filled for only some rows; it gives once, few, many or a size class.

>.|.|TRBJ2-1|TRBV15
TGTGCCACCAGCAGTGACAGGACAAGGAGCTCCTACAATGAGCAGTTCTTC
CATSSDRTRSSYNEQFF
>many|.|TRBJ2-7|TRBV2
TGTGCCAGCAGTGTCATCTACTCCTACGAGCAGTACTTC
CASSVIYSYEQYF
>many|.|TRBJ2-2|TRBV5-1
TGCGCCAGCAGCCTCCGACTGGACACCGGGGAGCTGTTTTTT
CASSLRLDTGELFF
>few|.|TRBJ2-1|TRBV9
TGTGCCAGCAGCGTAGAGGGGGGGGATGAGCAGTTCTTC
CASSVEGGDEQFF
>.|TRBD2|TRBJ2-7|TRBV11-2
TGTGCCAGCAGCTTGGGTCGAGCGGGGACCTACGAGCAGTACTTC
CASSLGRAGTYEQYF
>many|.|TRBJ2-7|TRBV30
TGTGCCTGGAGTGCCGTCAGATACGAGCAGTACTTC
CAWSAVRYEQYF
>many|.|TRBJ2-2|TRBV3-1
TGTGCCAGCAAGTTGCAGGTGGTCGGGGAGCTGTTTTTT
CASKLQVVGELFF
>few|.|TRBJ1-4|TRBV2
TGTGCCAGCAGTGTGGAAGGGTGGGAAAAACTGTTTTTT
CASSVEGWEKLFF
>once|.|TRBJ1-1|TRBV30
TGTGCCTCCTTGGTCACTGAAGCTTTCTTT
CASLVTEAFF
>.|TRBD1|TRBJ1-5|TRBV7-9
TGTGCCAGCAGCTCCTCGGGGACAGGGGATCAGCCCCAGCATTTT
CASSSSGTGDQPQHF
>many|TRBD1|TRBJ2-7|TRBV11-2
TGTGCCAGCAGTATCTGGCAGGGGGTTTACGAGCAGTACTTC
CASSIWQGVYEQYF
>many|TRBD1|TRBJ2-7|TRBV5-5
TGTGCCAGCAGCCGGACAGGGGGCCAGGAGCAGTACTTC
CASSRTGGQEQYF
>few|TRBD2|TRBJ2-3|TRBV24-1
TGTGCCACCAGTCTAGCGGGGGCTGTCGCAGATACGCAGTATTTT
CATSLAGAVADTQYF
>many|.|TRBJ1-1|TRBV7-9
TGTGCCAGCAGCTCACCCTTTTTTCAGAACACTGAAGCTTTCTTT
CASSSPFFQNTEAFF
>.|TRBD1|TRBJ2-2|TRBV28
TGTGCCAGCAGACCAGGGGGCGCCCACACCGGGGAGCTGTTTTTT
CASRPGGAHTGELFF
>.|.|TRBJ1-2|TRBV7-9
TGTGCCAGCAGCTTCAACCTTGACGGCTACACCTTC
CASSFNLDGYTF
>few|.|TRBJ2-5|TRBV7-3
TGTGCCAGCAGCTTAACAGGGAAGGAGATCCAGTACTTC
CASSLTGKEIQYF
>many|TRBD1|TRBJ1-1|TRBV20-1
TGCAGTGCTAGAATGTTCAGCGGGACAGGGGGTGTAAACACTGAAGCTTTCTTT
CSARMFSGTGGVNTEAFF
>.|TRBD1|TRBJ2-7|TRBV6-1
TGTGCCAGCAGAACCCCGGGACAGGGGACAAGTGAGCAGTACTTC
CASRTPGQGTSEQYF
>many|.|TRBJ2-7|TRBV28
TGTGCCAGTACCGGGACTGAAGAATACGAGCAGTACTTC
CASTGTEEYEQYF
>.|.|TRBJ1-5|TRBV6-1
TGTGCCAGCAGCGAACGCTATAGCAATCAGCCCCAGCATTTT
CASSERYSNQPQHF
>.|.|TRBJ2-7|TRBV14
TGTGCCAGCAGCCAAGATCGGGGGCGGACCTACGAGCAGTACTTC
CASSQDRGRTYEQYF
>few|TRBD1|TRBJ1-5|TRBV28
TGTGCCAGCAGGACAGGGGATTATAGCAATCAGCCCCAGCATTTT
CASRTGDYSNQPQHF
>many|TRBD2|TRBJ2-2|TRBV7-2
TGTGCCAGCAGCCAGCCGGCGACTAGCGGGACAAGCCACACCGGGGAGCTGTTTTTT
CASSQPATSGTSHTGELFF
>.|.|TRBJ2-7|TRBV20-1
TGCAGTTATTTGTCCCCCGGGAGTGGCGAGCAGTACTTC
CSYLSPGSGEQYF
>.|TRBD2|TRBJ2-3|TRBV19
TGTGCCAGTAGTATTATAGGCGGGAGAGGGACAGATACGCAGTATTTT
CASSIIGGRGTDTQYF
>many|.|TRBJ1-1|TRBV15
TGTGCCACCAGCAGAAGACGGTCCCGGCAGACTGAAGCTTTCTTT
CATSRRRSRQTEAFF
>many|.|TRBJ2-3|TRBV12-3/TRBV12-4
TGTGCCGCATCCGGGACTAGCACAGATACGCAGTATTTT
CAASGTSTDTQYF
>many|TRBD2|TRBJ2-3|TRBV20-1
TGCAGTGCTAGAGACCCTAGCGGGAGGGGTAACACAGATACGCAGTATTTT
CSARDPSGRGNTDTQYF
>.|TRBD1|TRBJ1-5|TRBV6-1
TGTGCCAGCACCAACACCGGCAGGGGGAGGCAGCCCCAGCATTTT
CASTNTGRGRQPQHF
>many|.|TRBJ2-3|TRBV5-5
TGTGCCAGCAGTCCCACGGCCCCCACAGATACGCAGTATTTT
CASSPTAPTDTQYF
>many|.|TRBJ2-5|TRBV6-5
TGTGCCAGCAGTTACTCGGGGCGGGAGACCCAGTACTTC
CASSYSGRETQYF
>few|.|TRBJ2-7|TRBV27
TGTGCCAGCAGTTCCTTAGACAGGCCTTTCGAGCAGTACTTC
CASSSLDRPFEQYF
>many|.|TRBJ1-1|TRBV5-1
TGCGCCAGCAGCAGGGGACCGCCGACCACTGAAGCTTTCTTT
CASSRGPPTTEAFF
>few|TRBD1|TRBJ2-7|TRBV19
TGTGCCAGTAGTATCGGGACAGGGAACGAGCAGTACTTC
CASSIGTGNEQYF
>many|.|TRBJ2-1|TRBV11-2
TGTGCCAGCAGCTTTAGCAGGTTCCATGAGCAGTTCTTC
CASSFSRFHEQFF
>many|TRBD1|TRBJ2-3|TRBV27
TGTGCCAGCAGTCCCCGGGCGGGCAGGGGGACAGATACGCAGTATTTT
CASSPRAGRGTDTQYF
>few|TRBD1|TRBJ2-1|TRBV11-2
TGTGCCAGCAGTCGGACAGGGGATTACAATGAGCGGTTCTTC
CASSRTGDYNERFF
>many|.|TRBJ1-3|TRBV18
TGTGCCAGCTCACCACAGGGGACTGGAAACACCATATATTTT
CASSPQGTGNTIYF
>few|TRBD2|TRBJ2-1|TRBV6-1
TGTGCCAGCAGTCGGTGGACAGGGACTAGCGGGAGGGCCTGGGACAATGAGCAGTTCTTC
CASSRWTGTSGRAWDNEQFF
>once|.|TRBJ2-1|TRBV28
TGTGCCAGCAGTCCCTACGGGGAGCAGTTCTTC
CASSPYGEQFF